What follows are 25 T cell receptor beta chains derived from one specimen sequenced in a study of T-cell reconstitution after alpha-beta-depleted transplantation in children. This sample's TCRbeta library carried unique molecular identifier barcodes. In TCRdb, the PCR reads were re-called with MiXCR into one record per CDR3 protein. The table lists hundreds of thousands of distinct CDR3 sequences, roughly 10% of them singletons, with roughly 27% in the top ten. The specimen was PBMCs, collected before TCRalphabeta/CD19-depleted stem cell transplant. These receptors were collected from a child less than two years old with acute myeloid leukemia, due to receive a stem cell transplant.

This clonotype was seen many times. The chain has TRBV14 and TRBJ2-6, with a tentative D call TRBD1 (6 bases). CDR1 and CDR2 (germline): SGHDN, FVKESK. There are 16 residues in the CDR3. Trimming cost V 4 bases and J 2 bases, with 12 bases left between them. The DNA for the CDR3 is TGTGCCAGCAGCCCACACAGGGCCCCTGGGGCCAACGTCCTGACTTTC. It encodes CASSPHRAPGANVLTF.

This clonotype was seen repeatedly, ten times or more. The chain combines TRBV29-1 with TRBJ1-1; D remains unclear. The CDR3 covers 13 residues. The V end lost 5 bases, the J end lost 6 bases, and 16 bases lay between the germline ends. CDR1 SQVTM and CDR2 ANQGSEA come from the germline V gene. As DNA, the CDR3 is TGCAGCGTTACGGGTTCTGTGGTGGCTGAAGCTTTCTTT. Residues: CSVTGSVVAEAFF.

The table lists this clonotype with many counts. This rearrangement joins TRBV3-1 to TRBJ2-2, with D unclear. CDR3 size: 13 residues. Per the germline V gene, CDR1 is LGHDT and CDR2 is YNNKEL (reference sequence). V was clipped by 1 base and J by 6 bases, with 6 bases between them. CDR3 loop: CASSQVGAGELFF. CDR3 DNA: TGTGCCAGCAGCCAAGTAGGTGCCGGGGAGCTGTTTTTT.

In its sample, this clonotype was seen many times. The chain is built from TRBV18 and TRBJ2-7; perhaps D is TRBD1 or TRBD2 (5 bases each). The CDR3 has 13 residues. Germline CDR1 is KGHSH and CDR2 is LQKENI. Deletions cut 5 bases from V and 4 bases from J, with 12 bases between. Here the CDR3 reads CASSWDGAYEQYF. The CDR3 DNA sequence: TGTGCCAGCTCATGGGACGGAGCTTACGAGCAGTACTTC.

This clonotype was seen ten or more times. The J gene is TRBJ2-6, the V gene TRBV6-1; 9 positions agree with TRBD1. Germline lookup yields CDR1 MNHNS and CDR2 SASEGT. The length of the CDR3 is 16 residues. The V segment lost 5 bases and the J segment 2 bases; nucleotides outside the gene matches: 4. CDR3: CASSPTGGAGANVLTF. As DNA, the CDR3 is TGTGCCAGCAGTCCCACAGGGGGCGCTGGGGCCAACGTCCTGACTTTC.

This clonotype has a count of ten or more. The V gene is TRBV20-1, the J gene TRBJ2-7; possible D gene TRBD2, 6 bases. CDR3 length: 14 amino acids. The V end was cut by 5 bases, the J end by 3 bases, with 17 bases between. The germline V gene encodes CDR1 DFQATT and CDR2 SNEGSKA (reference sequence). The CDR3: CSASPTGESYEQYF. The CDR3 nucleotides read TGCAGTGCTTCACCGACGGGGGAAAGCTACGAGCAGTACTTC.

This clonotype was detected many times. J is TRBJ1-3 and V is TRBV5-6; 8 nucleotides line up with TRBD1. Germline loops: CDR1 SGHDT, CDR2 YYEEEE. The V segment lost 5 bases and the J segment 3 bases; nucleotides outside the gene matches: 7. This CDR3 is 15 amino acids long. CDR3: CASRRTGTGGNTIYF. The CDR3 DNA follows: TGTGCCAGCAGACGGACCGGGACAGGTGGAAACACCATATATTTT.

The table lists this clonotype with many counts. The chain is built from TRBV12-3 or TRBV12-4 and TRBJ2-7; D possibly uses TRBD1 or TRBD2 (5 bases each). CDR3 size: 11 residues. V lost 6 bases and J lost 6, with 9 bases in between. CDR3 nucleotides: TGTGCCAGCAGATTGGGGGTCGAGCAGTACTTC. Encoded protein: CASRLGVEQYF.

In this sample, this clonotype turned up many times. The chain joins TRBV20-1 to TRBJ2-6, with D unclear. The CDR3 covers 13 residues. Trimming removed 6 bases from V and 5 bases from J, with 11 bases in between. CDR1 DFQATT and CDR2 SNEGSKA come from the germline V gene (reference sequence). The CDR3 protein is CSATGLWANVLTF. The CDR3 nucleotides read TGCAGTGCGACCGGGCTCTGGGCCAACGTCCTGACTTTC.

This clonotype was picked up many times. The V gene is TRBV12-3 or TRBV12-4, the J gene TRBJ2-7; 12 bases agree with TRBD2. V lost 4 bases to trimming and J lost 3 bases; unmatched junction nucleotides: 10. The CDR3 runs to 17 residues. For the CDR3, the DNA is TGTGCCAGCAGTTCAATACAAAGACTAGCGGGGGACTACGAGCAGTACTTC. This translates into CASSSIQRLAGDYEQYF.

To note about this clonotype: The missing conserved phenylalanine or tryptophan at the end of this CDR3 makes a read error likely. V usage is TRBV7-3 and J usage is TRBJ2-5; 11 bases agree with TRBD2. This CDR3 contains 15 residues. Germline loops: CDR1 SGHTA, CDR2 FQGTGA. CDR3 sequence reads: CASSFTSGSWETQYL. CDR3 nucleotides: TGTGCCAGCAGCTTTACTAGCGGGAGTTGGGAGACACAGTACTTA.

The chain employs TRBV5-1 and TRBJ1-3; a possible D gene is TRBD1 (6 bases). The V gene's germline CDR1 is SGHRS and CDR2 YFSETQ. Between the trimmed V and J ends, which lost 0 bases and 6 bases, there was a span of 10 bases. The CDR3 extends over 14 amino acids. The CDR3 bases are TGCGCCAGCAGCTTGGGGACAGCGGAAAACACCATATATTTT. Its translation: CASSLGTAENTIYF.

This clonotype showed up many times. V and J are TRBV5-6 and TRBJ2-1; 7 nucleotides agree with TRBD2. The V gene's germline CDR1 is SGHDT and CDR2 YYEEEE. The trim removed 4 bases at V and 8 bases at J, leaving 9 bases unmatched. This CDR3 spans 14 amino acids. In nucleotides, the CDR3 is TGTGCCAGCAGCACCGTGGGGGGGAGGGATGAGCAGTTCTTC. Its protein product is CASSTVGGRDEQFF.

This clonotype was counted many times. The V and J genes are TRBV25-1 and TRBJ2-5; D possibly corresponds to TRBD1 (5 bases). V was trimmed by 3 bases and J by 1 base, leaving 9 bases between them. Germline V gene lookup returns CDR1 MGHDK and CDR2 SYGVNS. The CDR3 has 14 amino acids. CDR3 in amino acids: CASSDRQTQETQYF. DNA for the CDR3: TGTGCCAGCAGTGACCGACAGACCCAAGAGACCCAGTACTTC.

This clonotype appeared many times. CDR3 in DNA: TGCAGTGCAAGCAGGGGAGACGGCCAAGAGACCCAGTACTTC. Translated, it gives CSASRGDGQETQYF. The chain links TRBV20-1 to TRBJ2-5; possibly TRBD1 for D (6 bases). V gave up 6 bases and J gave up 1 base, with 15 bases separating them. The CDR3 is made up of 14 amino acids. Germline V gene data show CDR1 as DFQATT and CDR2 as SNEGSKA (reference sequence).

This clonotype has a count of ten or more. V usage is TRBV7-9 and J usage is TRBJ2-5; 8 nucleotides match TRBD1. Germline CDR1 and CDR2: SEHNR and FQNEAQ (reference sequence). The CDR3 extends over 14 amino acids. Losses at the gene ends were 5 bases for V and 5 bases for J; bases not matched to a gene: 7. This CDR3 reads CASSHGQGGETQYF. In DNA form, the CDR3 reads TGTGCCAGCAGCCACGGACAGGGCGGGGAGACCCAGTACTTC. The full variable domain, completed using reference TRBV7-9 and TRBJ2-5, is DTGVSQNPRHKITKRGQNVTFRCDPISEHNRLYWYRQTLGQGPEFLTYFQNEAQLEKSRLLSDRFSAERPKGSFSTLEIQRTEQGDSAMYLCASSHGQGGETQYFGPGTRLLVL.

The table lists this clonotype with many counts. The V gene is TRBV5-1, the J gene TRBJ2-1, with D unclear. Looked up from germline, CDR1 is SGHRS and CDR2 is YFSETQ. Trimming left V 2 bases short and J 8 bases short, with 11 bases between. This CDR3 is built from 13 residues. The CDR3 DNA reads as TGCGCCAGCAGCTTAGGCGGTGGGGATGAGCAGTTCTTC. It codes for CASSLGGGDEQFF. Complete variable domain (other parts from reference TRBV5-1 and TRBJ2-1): KAGVTQTPRYLIKTRGQQVTLSCSPISGHRSVSWYQQTPGQGLQFLFEYFSETQRNKGNFPGRFSGRQFSNSRSEMNVSTLELGDSALYLCASSLGGGDEQFFGPGTRLTVL.

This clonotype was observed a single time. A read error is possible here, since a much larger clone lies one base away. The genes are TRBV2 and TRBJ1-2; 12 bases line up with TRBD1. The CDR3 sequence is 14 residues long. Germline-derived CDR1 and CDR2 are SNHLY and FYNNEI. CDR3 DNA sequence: TGTGCCAGCAGTGGGATGGGACAGGGGGCTGGCGACACCTTC. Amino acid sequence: CASSGMGQGAGDTF. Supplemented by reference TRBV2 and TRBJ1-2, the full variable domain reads EPEVTQTPSHQVTQMGQEVILRCVPISNHLYFYWYRQILGQKVEFLVSFYNNEISEKSEIFDDQFSVERPDGSNFTLKIRSTKLEDSAMYFCASSGMGQGAGDTFGSGTRLTVV.

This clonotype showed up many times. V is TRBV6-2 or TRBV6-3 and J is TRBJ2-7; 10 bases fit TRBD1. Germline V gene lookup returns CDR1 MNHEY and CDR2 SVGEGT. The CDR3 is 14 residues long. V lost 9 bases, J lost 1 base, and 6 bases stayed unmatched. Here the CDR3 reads CASTPGQGSYEQYF. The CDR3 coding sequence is TGTGCCAGTACCCCGGGACAGGGGTCCTACGAGCAGTACTTC.

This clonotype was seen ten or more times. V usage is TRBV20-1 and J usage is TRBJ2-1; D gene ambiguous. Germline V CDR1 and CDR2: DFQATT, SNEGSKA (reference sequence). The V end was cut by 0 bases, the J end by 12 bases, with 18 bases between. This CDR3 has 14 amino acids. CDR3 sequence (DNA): TGCAGTGCTAGAGATCGCGGCCCCGTTGGCGCGCAGTTCTTC. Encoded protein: CSARDRGPVGAQFF.

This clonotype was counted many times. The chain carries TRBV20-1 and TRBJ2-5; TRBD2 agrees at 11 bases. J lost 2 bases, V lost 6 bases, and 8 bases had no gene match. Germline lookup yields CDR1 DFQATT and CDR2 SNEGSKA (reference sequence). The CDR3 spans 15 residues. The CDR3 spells CSAMSIAGGQETQYF. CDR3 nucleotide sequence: TGCAGTGCCATGTCGATAGCGGGGGGGCAAGAGACCCAGTACTTC.

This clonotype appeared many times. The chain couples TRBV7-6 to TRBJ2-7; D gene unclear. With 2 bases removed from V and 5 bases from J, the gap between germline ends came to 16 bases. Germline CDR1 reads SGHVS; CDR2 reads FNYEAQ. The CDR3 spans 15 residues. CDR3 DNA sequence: TGTGCCAGCAGCTTAAGACCCACGGAAACCAACGAGCAGTACTTC. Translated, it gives CASSLRPTETNEQYF.

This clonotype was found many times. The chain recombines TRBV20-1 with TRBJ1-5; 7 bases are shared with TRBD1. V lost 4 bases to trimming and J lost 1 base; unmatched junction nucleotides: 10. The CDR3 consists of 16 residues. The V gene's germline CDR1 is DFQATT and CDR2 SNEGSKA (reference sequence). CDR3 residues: CSATRQGLESNQPQHF. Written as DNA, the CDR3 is TGCAGTGCTACCAGACAGGGACTGGAAAGCAATCAGCCCCAGCATTTT.

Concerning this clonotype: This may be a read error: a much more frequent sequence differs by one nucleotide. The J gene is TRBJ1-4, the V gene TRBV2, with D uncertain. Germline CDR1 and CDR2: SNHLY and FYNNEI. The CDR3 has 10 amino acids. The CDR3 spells CASRVEKLSF. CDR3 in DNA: TGTGCCAGCAGGGTCGAAAAACTGTCTTTT. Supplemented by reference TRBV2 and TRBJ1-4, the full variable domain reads EPEVTQTPSHQVTQMGQEVILRCVPISNHLYFYWYRQILGQKVEFLVSFYNNEISEKSEIFDDQFSVERPDGSNFTLKIRSTKLEDSAMYFCASRVEKLSFGSGTQLSVL.

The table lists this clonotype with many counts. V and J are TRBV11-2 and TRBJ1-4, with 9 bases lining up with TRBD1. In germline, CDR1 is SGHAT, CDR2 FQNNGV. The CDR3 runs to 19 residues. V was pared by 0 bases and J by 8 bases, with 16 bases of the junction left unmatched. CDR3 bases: TGTGCCAGCAGCTTAGATGGAGGGGGGCGGACAGGGGTGGACGAAAAACTGTTTTTT. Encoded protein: CASSLDGGGRTGVDEKLFF.